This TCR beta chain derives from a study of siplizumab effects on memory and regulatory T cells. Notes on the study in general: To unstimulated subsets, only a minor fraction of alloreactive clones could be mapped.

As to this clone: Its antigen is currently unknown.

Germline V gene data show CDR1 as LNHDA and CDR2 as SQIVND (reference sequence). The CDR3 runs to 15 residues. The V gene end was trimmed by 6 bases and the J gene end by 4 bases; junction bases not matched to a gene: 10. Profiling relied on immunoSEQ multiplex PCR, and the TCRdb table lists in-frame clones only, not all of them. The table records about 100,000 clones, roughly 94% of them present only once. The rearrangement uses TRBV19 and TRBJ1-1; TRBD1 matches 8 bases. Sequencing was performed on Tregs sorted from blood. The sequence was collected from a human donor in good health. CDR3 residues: CASSPGGFRGTEAFF. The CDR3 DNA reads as TGTGCCAGTAGCCCAGGGGGCTTTCGGGGCACTGAAGCTTTCTTT.